This record looks at one T cell receptor (beta chain) sequence and its context. Its antigen is not known. In TCRdb, the 5' RACE reads were re-called with MiXCR into one record per CDR3 protein. The sample carries fewer than 900,000 distinct CDR3 sequences, roughly 18% recorded once. The CDR3 has 14 amino acids. Germline values: CDR1 KGHSY, CDR2 FQNENV. V lost 0 bases and J lost 6, with 9 bases in between. The data belong to a study of identical twins. Overall study results and limits: Sequences that were beta out-of-frame showed weaker excess twin sharing.

The sample was also linked to a second study, of T cells expressing NK-cell markers. This second study notes: As a fraction of CD8+ T cells, dominant NKG2C+ clonotypes reached roughly 1.0-7.5% in more than five donors.

The specimen was PBMCs. This receptor was obtained from a woman under 30 in good health. V usage is TRBV16 and J usage is TRBJ2-1; D unclear. The CDR3 sequence: CASSQSKTVNEQFF. CDR3 in DNA: TGTGCCAGCAGCCAATCAAAAACAGTCAATGAGCAGTTCTTC.